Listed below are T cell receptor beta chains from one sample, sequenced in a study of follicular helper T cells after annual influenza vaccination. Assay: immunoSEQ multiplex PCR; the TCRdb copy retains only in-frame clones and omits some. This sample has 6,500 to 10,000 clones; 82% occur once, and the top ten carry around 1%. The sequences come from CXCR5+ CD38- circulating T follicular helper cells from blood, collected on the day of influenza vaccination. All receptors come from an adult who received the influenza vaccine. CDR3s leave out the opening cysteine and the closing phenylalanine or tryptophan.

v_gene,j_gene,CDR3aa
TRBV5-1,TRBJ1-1,ASSLTGGEGTEAF
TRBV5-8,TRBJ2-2,ASSLGISLAAGELF
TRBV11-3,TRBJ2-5,ASSLDQRLAGGVTETQY
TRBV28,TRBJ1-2,ASSSRDGGNYGYT
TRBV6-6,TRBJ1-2,ASRGDYGYT
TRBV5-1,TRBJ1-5,ASSFGTAPVSSQH
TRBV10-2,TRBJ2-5,ASQQGAWETQY
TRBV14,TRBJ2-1,ASSQGLAGSYNEQF
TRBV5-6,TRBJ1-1,ASSLQGEESEAF
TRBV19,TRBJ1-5,ASSIGRPDRPNQPQH
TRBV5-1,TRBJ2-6,ASSLVTGGAGANVLT
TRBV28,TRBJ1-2,ASSVSGGAHGYT
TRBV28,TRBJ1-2,ASKPGQVSYLGYT
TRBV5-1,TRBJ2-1,ASSPGLAGGYNEQF
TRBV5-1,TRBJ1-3,ASRPGQPGNTIY
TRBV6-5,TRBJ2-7,ASRGGQAVSYEQY
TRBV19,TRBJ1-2,ASSIERNYGYT
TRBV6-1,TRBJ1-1,ASSFRETEAF
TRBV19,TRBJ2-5,ASSTGLGETQY